This is a list of T cell receptor beta chains from one sample in a study of T cell responses to AZD1222 COVID-19 vaccine. Data came from immunoSEQ multiplex PCR; TCRdb stores just in-frame clones and leaves some out. The sample includes over 100,000 clones, roughly nine tenths of them seen just once. The sample here was peripheral blood, taken 28 days after the second AZD1222 dose. The receptors were sampled from an adult who received the AZD1222 COVID-19 vaccine. Each CDR3 is given with its conserved first and last residue. A D gene is named only where the DNA matches it firmly. Size is omitted from some rows. Given values are once, few, many or a class for expanded clones.

D gene: TRBD1
V gene: TRBV9
clone size: NA
J gene: TRBJ1-6
CDR3 length: 16
CDR3 protein: CASSDTGGTYNSPLHF
CDR3 DNA: TGTGCCAGCAGTGATACAGGGGGCACCTATAATTCACCCCTCCACTTT

D gene: NA
V gene: TRBV21-1
clone size: NA
J gene: TRBJ2-7
CDR3 length: 15
CDR3 protein: CASSKIAVGAYEQYF
CDR3 DNA: TGTGCCAGCAGCAAAATAGCGGTTGGGGCCTACGAGCAGTACTTC

D gene: NA
V gene: TRBV18
clone size: NA
J gene: TRBJ2-2
CDR3 length: 13
CDR3 protein: CASSPVFTGELFF
CDR3 DNA: TGTGCCAGCTCACCAGTCTTCACCGGGGAGCTGTTTTTT

D gene: NA
V gene: TRBV2
clone size: NA
J gene: TRBJ1-2
CDR3 length: 12
CDR3 protein: CASSESVGGYTF
CDR3 DNA: TGTGCCAGCAGTGAGTCTGTGGGCGGCTACACCTTC

D gene: NA
V gene: TRBV5-4
clone size: NA
J gene: TRBJ1-2
CDR3 length: 15
CDR3 protein: CASSPQQGRPYGYTF
CDR3 DNA: TGTGCCAGCAGCCCACAACAGGGTCGCCCCTATGGCTACACCTTC

D gene: TRBD1
V gene: TRBV6-1
clone size: NA
J gene: TRBJ1-5
CDR3 length: 14
CDR3 protein: CASSEQGAGQPQHF
CDR3 DNA: TGTGCCAGCAGTGAACAGGGGGCTGGGCAGCCCCAGCATTTT

D gene: NA
V gene: TRBV4-1
clone size: NA
J gene: TRBJ1-1
CDR3 length: 15
CDR3 protein: CASSQEAVGFTEAFF
CDR3 DNA: TGCGCCAGCAGCCAAGAGGCTGTTGGGTTCACTGAAGCTTTCTTT

D gene: TRBD1
V gene: TRBV6-1
clone size: NA
J gene: TRBJ1-4
CDR3 length: 14
CDR3 protein: CASSETGVGEKLFF
CDR3 DNA: TGTGCCAGCAGTGAGACAGGGGTGGGTGAAAAACTGTTTTTT

D gene: NA
V gene: TRBV13
clone size: NA
J gene: TRBJ1-4
CDR3 length: 14
CDR3 protein: CASRSADDSEKLFF
CDR3 DNA: TGTGCCAGCCGCTCAGCCGACGATAGTGAAAAACTGTTTTTT

D gene: NA
V gene: TRBV6-2/TRBV6-3
clone size: NA
J gene: TRBJ2-2
CDR3 length: 14
CDR3 protein: CASSYQSITGELFF
CDR3 DNA: TGTGCCAGCAGTTATCAGTCTATCACCGGGGAGCTGTTTTTT

D gene: TRBD1
V gene: TRBV19
clone size: NA
J gene: TRBJ1-3
CDR3 length: 14
CDR3 protein: CASQGVISGNTIYF
CDR3 DNA: TGTGCCAGCCAGGGGGTGATCTCTGGAAACACCATATATTTT

D gene: TRBD1
V gene: TRBV19
clone size: NA
J gene: TRBJ1-5
CDR3 length: 15
CDR3 protein: CASSARQGGNQPQHF
CDR3 DNA: TGTGCCAGTAGTGCGAGACAGGGAGGCAATCAGCCCCAGCATTTT

D gene: TRBD1
V gene: TRBV28
clone size: NA
J gene: TRBJ1-2
CDR3 length: 14
CDR3 protein: CASTRDRATYGYTF
CDR3 DNA: TGTGCCAGCACCCGGGACAGGGCCACGTATGGCTACACCTTC

D gene: NA
V gene: TRBV24-1
clone size: NA
J gene: TRBJ1-2
CDR3 length: 15
CDR3 protein: CATSDGVGVTSGYTF
CDR3 DNA: TGTGCCACCAGTGATGGAGTCGGAGTTACGAGCGGCTACACCTTC

D gene: NA
V gene: TRBV19
clone size: once
J gene: TRBJ2-6
CDR3 length: 15
CDR3 protein: CASSIWSSGANVLTF
CDR3 DNA: TGTGCCAGTAGTATTTGGAGCTCTGGGGCCAACGTCCTGACTTTC

D gene: TRBD1
V gene: TRBV19
clone size: NA
J gene: TRBJ1-5
CDR3 length: 15
CDR3 protein: CASSKSGQANQPQHF
CDR3 DNA: TGTGCCAGTAGTAAGTCAGGACAGGCGAATCAGCCCCAGCATTTT

D gene: TRBD1
V gene: TRBV5-6
clone size: NA
J gene: TRBJ1-3
CDR3 length: 17
CDR3 protein: CASSWDPGGRSGNTIYF
CDR3 DNA: TGTGCCAGCAGCTGGGACCCAGGGGGCCGGTCTGGAAACACCATATATTTT

D gene: TRBD1
V gene: TRBV7-2
clone size: NA
J gene: TRBJ1-1
CDR3 length: 16
CDR3 protein: CASSILTGAVNTEAFF
CDR3 DNA: TGTGCCAGCAGCATTCTGACAGGGGCGGTGAACACTGAAGCTTTCTTT

D gene: TRBD1
V gene: TRBV19
clone size: few
J gene: TRBJ1-2
CDR3 length: 16
CDR3 protein: CASSTSGTGGFYGYTF
CDR3 DNA: TGTGCCAGTAGTACCTCCGGGACAGGGGGCTTCTATGGCTACACCTTC

D gene: TRBD2
V gene: TRBV3-1/TRBV3-2
clone size: NA
J gene: TRBJ2-3
CDR3 length: 17
CDR3 protein: CASSQGGGGLRTDTQYF
CDR3 DNA: TGTGCCAGCAGCCAGGGCGGGGGGGGCCTTAGGACAGATACGCAGTATTTT